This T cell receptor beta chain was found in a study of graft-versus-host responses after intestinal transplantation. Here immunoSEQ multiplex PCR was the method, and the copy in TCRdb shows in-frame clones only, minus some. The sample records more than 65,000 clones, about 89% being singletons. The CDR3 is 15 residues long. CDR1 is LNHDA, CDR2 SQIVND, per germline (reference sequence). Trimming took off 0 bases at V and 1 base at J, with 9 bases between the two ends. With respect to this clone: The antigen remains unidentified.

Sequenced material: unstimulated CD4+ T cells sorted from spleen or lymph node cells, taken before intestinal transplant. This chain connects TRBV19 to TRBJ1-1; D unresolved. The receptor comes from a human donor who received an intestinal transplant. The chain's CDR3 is CASSIDLWQNTEAFF. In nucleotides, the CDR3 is TGTGCCAGTAGTATAGATCTGTGGCAGAACACTGAAGCTTTCTTT. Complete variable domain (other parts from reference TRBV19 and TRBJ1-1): DGGITQSPKYLFRKEGQNVTLSCEQNLNHDAMYWYRQDPGQGLRLIYYSQIVNDFQKGDIAEGYSVSREKKESFPLTVTSAQKNPTAFYLCASSIDLWQNTEAFFGQGTRLTVV.